Sequencing of this TCR beta chain was carried out in a study of blood T cell repertoires in COVID-19. Study-wide background: Collection of acute and convalescent COVID-19 samples took place in the United States, Italy and Spain.

This CDR3 spans 15 amino acids. From germline, CDR1 is LGHDT and CDR2 YNNKEL (reference sequence). The V segment lost 3 bases and the J segment 4 bases; nucleotides outside the gene matches: 5. As originally analysed: Nucleated cell number was recorded as an estimate derived from reference gene primer amplification. Sequenced by immunoSEQ multiplex PCR; TCRdb stores in-frame clones only, minus some. Clone size and V and J calls were adopted from that table, with D and trimming inferred from the DNA. The sample has fewer than 150,000 clones; approximately 86% are singletons. The TCR originated in a human donor in a cohort sampled during active COVID-19. Sequenced: peripheral blood. The chain is built from TRBV3-1 (or the pseudogene TRBV3-2) and TRBJ2-1; 8 bases are shared with TRBD2. The CDR3 bases are TGTGCCAGCAGCCAGGCCGGACTAGCTTACAATGAGCAGTTCTTC. Translating it yields CASSQAGLAYNEQFF.